This T cell receptor (beta chain) was sequenced for a study of CD8+ T cells in alopecia areata. Study-level information: Skin grafts from approximately 6-12-month-old C3H/HeJ donors with spontaneous alopecia were placed on approximately 7-11-week-old female C3H/HeJ mice.

The sorting of pooled cutaneous lymph node cells relied on CD4, CD8alpha, NKG2D, NKG2ACE and other markers. There are 13 residues in the CDR3. With V trimmed by 10 bases and J by 4 bases, 6 bases remained unmatched. Germline-derived CDR1 and CDR2 are NNHDY and SYVADS. The authors extracted RNA and reverse transcribed it into cDNA as the sequencing template. TCRdb keeps only in-frame clones here, not all; method: immunoSEQ multiplex PCR. In total the sample includes roughly 260,000 clones, none of them seen once. This clone was found a few times. Mouse germline and gene names are used. The CDR3 goes on 4 residues after the read ends, and that part is filled in from the germline J gene.

The V gene is TRBV13-3, the J gene TRBJ1-1; 11 nucleotides align to TRBD1. Source material: CD4+ T cells sorted from a lymph node. The receptor comes from a C3H/HeJ mouse with alopecia areata. MHC haplotype here: H2-k. The DNA read from the CDR3 is TGTGCCCCAAGGACAGGGGGCTGCACA. Protein product: CAPRTGGCT. The full CDR3 protein is CAPRTGGCTEVFF.